This is a list of T cell receptor delta chains from one sample in a study of Vδ1+ human thymocytes. TCRdb re-processed the multiplex PCR reads via CATT. The sample includes 80,000 or so delta-chain clones, approximately 37% of them seen just once. The sequencing sample was made of Vdelta1+ gamma-delta thymocytes from the thymus. The receptors here all came from a boy under two years old who had congenital heart surgery. CDR3s include the opening cysteine and the closing phenylalanine or tryptophan. The D gene is left open where the match is weak.

v_call	j_call	d_call	cdr3_aa
TRDV1	TRDJ1	TRDD3	CALSVLRPTGGYRGYKLIF
TRDV1	TRDJ1	.	CALGDRPGDPDKLIF
TRDV1	TRDJ1	TRDD3	CALGEPPYGLGDMSLYTDKLIF
TRDV1	TRDJ1	.	CALGGRLPPYWADKLIF
TRDV1	TRDJ1	TRDD3	CALGDTGWGIQVTDKLIF
TRDV1	TRDJ1	.	CALGESLAGDKLIF
TRDV1	TRDJ1	TRDD3	CALGELGPTVWGYAVESGKLIF
TRDV1	TRDJ1	TRDD3	CALGELRGVPRTVLGDTRYTDKLIF
TRDV1	TRDJ1	TRDD3	CALGEAPTLGDELKLIF
TRDV1	TRDJ1	TRDD3	CALGEPFLRRATGGYPSRTAKLIF
TRDV1	TRDJ1	.	CALGEREGGFYTDKLIF
TRDV1	TRDJ1	TRDD2	CALGELGLPTRWGLRKLIF
TRDV1	TRDJ2	TRDD3	CALGVLGDALTAQLFF
TRDV1	TRDJ1	TRDD3	CALGELALLELGDPYTDKLIF
TRDV1	TRDJ1	TRDD3	CALGELVSFSYDWGTHTDKLIF
TRDV1	TRDJ1	TRDD3	CALGPLLPPRLLGDTSDKLIF
TRDV1	TRDJ1	.	CALGVLDGPWEPYTDKLIF
TRDV1	TRDJ1	.	CALGVFPWAEGKLIF
TRDV1	TRDJ1	.	CALGKGASYGYWGYTDKLIF
TRDV1	TRDJ1	TRDD3	CALGELRSFPGGYPYTDKLIF
TRDV1	TRDJ1	TRDD3	CALGEPPSFRSLLLGDTRGQGGDKLIF
TRDV1	TRDJ1	TRDD3	CALGECTLGVAGVRSGYTDKLIF
TRDV1	TRDJ1	.	CALGELESLLPVYPDKLIF
TRDV1	TRDJ1	.	CALGEPYPTDKLIF
TRDV1	TRDJ1	TRDD3	CALGERTSLGGFLYTDKLIF
TRDV1	TRDJ1	.	CALGELTSYLPLTGGTAGKLIF
TRDV1	TRDJ1	.	CALGELSYRGDIPDKLIF
TRDV1	TRDJ1	TRDD3	CALGDPTFLWGILTDKLIF
TRDV1	TRDJ1	.	CALGDRSYNTDKLIF
TRDV2	TRDJ3	TRDD3	CACPENNWGIWDTRQMFF
TRDV1	TRDJ1	.	CALGLRFPPGDKLIF
TRDV1	TRDJ1	TRDD3	CALGEPESTGRTGGYWADKLIF
TRDV1	TRDJ1	TRDD3	CALGEPSLKLLGDTRIDKLIF
TRDV1	TRDJ1	TRDD3	CALGELCRTGDHTDKLIF
TRDV1	TRDJ1	TRDD2	CALGELGLPTFSYGNYTDKLIF
TRDV1	TRDJ1	TRDD2	CALGDPLPSALGLGTDKLIF
TRDV1	TRDJ1	TRDD3	CALGLRLIGGIRDTDKLIF